Presented here are 11 T cell receptor beta chains from one specimen sequenced in a study of T cell repertoires in cytomegalovirus infection. No cognate antigen is known for these TCRs. Via MiXCR, TCRdb re-called the reads, giving one row per CDR3 protein. The data show about half a million distinct CDR3 sequences, roughly 34% seen once. The starting material was cultured PBMCs, obtained from culture after CMV antigen stimulation. Receptor source: a human donor in good health (CMV status not recorded). Some clones in this sample may be carry-over from other donors' samples.

There are many counts of this clonotype. J is TRBJ2-1 and V is TRBV7-2, with D possibly TRBD2 on 6 matching bases. Trimming took off 4 bases at V and 7 bases at J, with 14 bases between the two ends. CDR3 length equals 14 residues. Germline V gene sequence: CDR1 SGHTA, CDR2 FQGNSA. The CDR3 is CASSSGMGRNEQFF. CDR3 coding DNA: TGTGCCAGCAGCTCCGGAATGGGGAGGAATGAGCAGTTCTTC.

The rearrangement links TRBV6-8 to TRBJ2-1; D is unclear. CDR3 length: 12 residues. The V end lost 4 bases, the J end lost 10 bases, and 11 bases lay between the germline ends. Germline CDR1 is MNHGY and CDR2 is SAAAGT. CDR3 sequence: CASSSPRREQFF. The CDR3 DNA follows: TGTGCCAGCAGTTCCCCCCGGCGGGAGCAGTTCTTC.

This clonotype was detected a few times. The genes are TRBV20-1 and TRBJ2-1; the D is unclear. This CDR3 is 16 amino acids long. Trimming removed 1 base at V and 0 bases at J, with 13 bases between. Looked up from germline, CDR1 is DFQATT and CDR2 is SNEGSKA (reference sequence). The CDR3 region is CSARGPRGFSYNEQFF. In nucleotides, the CDR3 is TGCAGTGCTAGAGGACCTCGTGGTTTCTCCTACAATGAGCAGTTCTTC.

The chain joins TRBV30 to TRBJ2-4; D may be TRBD2 (5 bases). CDR3 length: 14 residues. V shed 0 bases and J shed 2 bases, with 8 bases lying between them. CDR1 is GTSNPN, CDR2 SVGIG, per germline (reference sequence). The CDR3: CAWSVPGSKNIQYF. DNA of the CDR3: TGTGCCTGGAGTGTTCCGGGATCCAAAAACATTCAGTACTTC.

The genes are TRBV24-1 and TRBJ2-3; no firm D call. The CDR3 length is 14 residues. The germline CDR1 and CDR2 sequences are KGHDR and SFDVKD. V gave up 2 bases and J gave up 7 bases, with 12 bases separating them. The CDR3 nucleotides read TGTGCCACCAGTGATTCAGTAGCACAGAATACGCAGTATTTT. Its translation: CATSDSVAQNTQYF.

The rearrangement uses TRBV7-4 and TRBJ2-7; D ambiguous. The CDR3 runs to 14 residues. V gave up 5 bases and J gave up 4 bases, with 15 bases separating them. Germline V gene lookup returns CDR1 SGHVT and CDR2 SQSDAQ. The CDR3 loop is CASSHNPSTYEQYV. The CDR3 DNA sequence: TGTGCCAGCAGCCATAATCCCTCCACATACGAGCAGTACGTC.

The chain is built from TRBV20-1 and TRBJ1-5; D unclear. The CDR3 sequence is 14 residues long. Germline V CDR1 and CDR2: DFQATT, SNEGSKA (reference sequence). The V gene lost 3 bases and the J gene lost 0 bases, with 9 bases spanning the gap. CDR3 sequence reads: CSARTDNSNQPQHF. The CDR3 nucleotides read TGCAGTGCTAGGACGGATAATAGCAATCAGCCCCAGCATTTT.

This chain connects TRBV10-3 to TRBJ2-7, with 12 positions matching TRBD1. CDR1 and CDR2 (germline): ENHRY, SYGVKD. The CDR3 runs to 13 residues. The CDR3 DNA reads as TGTGCATCACGGGACAGGGGGCTCTACGAGCAGTGCGTC. It yields the protein CASRDRGLYEQCV.

The J gene is TRBJ1-1, the V gene TRBV7-2, with 7 bases aligning to TRBD1. This CDR3 comprises 16 residues. V was pared by 6 bases and J by 3 bases, with 13 bases of the junction left unmatched. Per the germline V gene, CDR1 is SGHTA and CDR2 is FQGNSA. In DNA form, the CDR3 reads TGTGCCAGCAGGTCAGGACAGGCGACCTTAGACACTGAAGCTTTCTTT. Its protein is CASRSGQATLDTEAFF.

This clonotype was seen more than once but under ten times. The chain has TRBV11-2 and TRBJ2-1; TRBD2 is a possible D gene (6 bases). Trimming pared 6 bases from V and 9 bases from J, leaving 12 bases between. This CDR3 contains 12 residues. Germline CDR1 is SGHAT and CDR2 is FQNNGV. The CDR3 region has the DNA TGTGCCAGCAGTTTGCTAGCGCTTGAGCAGTTCTTC. Its protein is CASSLLALEQFF.

The gene calls are TRBV5-5 and TRBJ1-2; D ambiguous. Germline-derived CDR1 and CDR2 are SGHKS and YYEKEE (reference sequence). Deletions cut 0 bases from V and 4 bases from J, with 10 bases between. The CDR3 loop spans 14 amino acids. The CDR3 loop reads CASSLGDLGYGYTF. CDR3 nucleotide sequence: TGTGCCAGCAGCTTGGGGGATCTGGGCTATGGCTACACCTTC.